This T cell receptor (beta chain) was recorded in a study of blood T cell repertoires in COVID-19. Sequencing used immunoSEQ multiplex PCR; TCRdb keeps in-frame clones, though not all of them. Of about 63,000 clones in the sample, about 78% were seen once. The J segment lost 8 bases and the V segment lost 7 bases, leaving 18 bases of the junction unmatched. Looked up from germline, CDR1 is SGHAT and CDR2 is FQNNGV. The CDR3 covers 17 residues. The TCR was taken from a woman of 80 years or more with acute or convalescent COVID-19. Source material: peripheral blood. The V call is TRBV11-2, the J call TRBJ1-4; 8 bases line up with TRBD1. The CDR3 region is CASTQPASTGGGEKLFF. The CDR3 DNA is TGTGCCAGCACCCAGCCTGCCTCAACAGGGGGGGGCGAAAAACTGTTTTTT.